The entry that follows covers one T cell receptor beta chain sequence. What it binds is not known. The repertoire was sequenced with immunoSEQ multiplex PCR; TCRdb's copy has only in-frame clones and lacks some. The sample lists 91,000 or so clones, roughly 90% occurring once. The data belong to a study of identifying expanded T cells in peripheral blood. Study-wide results and limits: Over approximately two and four weeks, about 15 and 19 clones changed, versus approximately 1.2 between replicates. Across healthy donors, higher total template counts meant significantly greater approximately 2-week count variance.

The germline gives CDR1 WNHNN, CDR2 SYGVQD (reference sequence). V lost 5 bases and J lost 5; bases outside the gene matches: 5. This CDR3 region has 14 residues. The rearrangement uses TRBV10-1 and TRBJ2-1; 8 bases line up with TRBD1. The sample was blood. The clonotype comes from a person aged 18-70 years in good health. CDR3 coding DNA: TGCGCCAGCAGTCCGGGACAGGCTAACAATGAGCAGTTCTTC. Translation: CASSPGQANNEQFF.